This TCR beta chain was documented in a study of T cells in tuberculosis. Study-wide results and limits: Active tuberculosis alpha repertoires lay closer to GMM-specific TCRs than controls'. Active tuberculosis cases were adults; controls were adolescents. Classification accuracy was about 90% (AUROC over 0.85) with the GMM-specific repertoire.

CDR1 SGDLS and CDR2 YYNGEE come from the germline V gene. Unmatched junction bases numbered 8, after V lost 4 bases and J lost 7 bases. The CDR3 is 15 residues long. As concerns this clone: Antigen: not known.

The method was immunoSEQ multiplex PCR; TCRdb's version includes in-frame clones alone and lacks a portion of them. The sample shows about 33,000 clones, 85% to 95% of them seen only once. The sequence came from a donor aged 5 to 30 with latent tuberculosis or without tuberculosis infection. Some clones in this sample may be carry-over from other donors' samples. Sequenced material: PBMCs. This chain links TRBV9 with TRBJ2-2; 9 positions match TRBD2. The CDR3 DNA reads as TGTGCCAGCAGCTCCGGGACTAGCTATGGCGGGGAGCTGTTTTTT. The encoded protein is CASSSGTSYGGELFF.